Given below is one T cell receptor beta chain in context. Its antigen remains unknown. This specimen belongs to a study of T-cell memory formation after mild COVID-19. About the research overall: Across donors, TCR clusters were largely donor specific.

CDR3 length equals 14 residues. Trimming pared 3 bases from V and 4 bases from J, leaving 9 bases between. The germline V gene encodes CDR1 SEHNR and CDR2 FQNEAQ (reference sequence). Via MiXCR, TCRdb re-called the 5' RACE reads, giving one row per CDR3 protein. The table includes a few hundred thousand distinct CDR3 sequences, approximately 24% detected once. Whole-study results and caveats: Contracting clones, day 15 to 85, had balanced CD4/CD8, and later expanders favored CD4+. Mostly located in CM and EM were contracting CD4+ clones, with contracting CD8+ clones located in EMRA.

The TCR was taken from an adult woman who had mild COVID-19 (a few samples of this study predate the infection). Cell type and time point are not known. This chain links TRBV7-9 with TRBJ1-4; no reliable D call. Specimen: PBMCs or a T cell subset sorted from them (not recorded which). CDR3 bases: TGTGCCAGCAGCTTTCTTCGTAATAATGAAAAACTGTTTTTT. Protein: CASSFLRNNEKLFF.